One and the same sample provided the 21 T cell receptor beta chains below, sequenced in a study of tumor and adjacent non-tumor tissue in lung cancer. TCRbeta libraries were built with three rounds of nested PCR, modified from ARM-PCR. Using its own MiXCR run on the multiplex PCR reads, TCRdb lists one record per CDR3 protein. The sample contains over 100,000 distinct CDR3 sequences, roughly two thirds of which appear only once. RNA was extracted from bulk tissue without any cell sorting. This non-tumor lung sample came from over 3 cm beyond the tumor edge. Sequencing input: distant non-tumor lung tissue. Receptor source: a man in his 60s with non-small cell lung cancer.

As regards this clonotype: A read error may explain this, as a much larger clone is one base away. V is TRBV4-3 and J is TRBJ2-1, with D unclear. Germline V gene data show CDR1 as LGHNA and CDR2 as YSLEER. The length of the CDR3 is 17 residues. For the CDR3, the DNA is TGCGCCAGCAGCCAATATGGTCGGACGGGCCCGGCGAATGGGCAGTTCTTC. Protein product: CASSQYGRTGPANGQFF.

Details on this clonotype: The germline gene is not matched at one end of the junction; a read error may be the cause. This sequence joins TRBV20-1 and TRBJ1-2; D not resolved. Germline V gives CDR1 DFQATT, CDR2 SNEGSKA (reference sequence). The CDR3 is 13 amino acids. The chain's CDR3 is CSASQPANYGYAF. The CDR3 DNA reads as TGCAGTGCTAGTCAACCAGCTAACTATGGCTACGCCTTC.

This clonotype was observed at least ten times. The rearrangement links TRBV28 to TRBJ2-7; D may be TRBD2 (6 bases). Trimming took 3 bases from V and 2 from J, leaving 14 bases between them. In germline, CDR1 is MDHEN, CDR2 SYDVKM. The CDR3 runs to 15 residues. The CDR3 sequence is CASSFSGQSPYEQYF. The CDR3 DNA sequence: TGTGCCAGCAGTTTCAGCGGGCAGTCCCCCTACGAGCAGTACTTC.

With respect to this clonotype: A read error may be the cause here, since a much bigger clone is one base away. The conserved phenylalanine or tryptophan is not found at the CDR3 terminus, so this likely reflects a read error. The rearrangement joins TRBV6-2 or TRBV6-3 to TRBJ1-5; TRBD1 aligns across 8 bases. With V trimmed by 5 bases and J by 2 bases, 8 bases remained unmatched. The CDR3 is made up of 16 amino acids. Germline-derived CDR1 and CDR2 are MNHEY and SVGEGT. DNA of the CDR3: TGTGCCAGCAGTCCCAGGACAGGGTTTCGCAATCAGCCCCAGCATTTG. Encoded protein: CASSPRTGFRNQPQHL.

Details on this clonotype: Given a much more abundant clone one base away, this may be a read error. This sequence joins TRBV5-4 and TRBJ1-1; D is undetermined. The CDR3 loop spans 14 amino acids. Germline V gives CDR1 SGHNT, CDR2 YYREEE (reference sequence). This CDR3 reads CASSLPDKNTEVFF. The CDR3 DNA sequence: TGTGCCAGCAGCTTGCCTGACAAGAACACTGAAGTTTTCTTT.

As to this clonotype: This likely comes from a read error, as the CDR3 has no conserved phenylalanine or tryptophan at its end. The chain joins TRBV5-4 to TRBJ2-7; D possibly matches TRBD1 or TRBD2 (5 bases each). CDR1 is SGHNT and CDR2 is YYREEE in the germline V gene (reference sequence). This CDR3 spans 16 amino acids. CDR3 bases: TGTGACAGCAGCCGAGGATCCGGGACGCTGACCTACGAGCAGTACTCC. It translates to CDSSRGSGTLTYEQYS.

This clonotype was counted many times. The chain has TRBV6-2 or TRBV6-3 and TRBJ2-2; 8 bases agree with TRBD1. This CDR3 spans 16 amino acids. V was clipped by 6 bases and J by 4 bases; unmatched bases: 10. CDR1 is MNHEY and CDR2 is SVGEGT in the germline V gene. CDR3 nucleotides: TGTGCCAGCAGGCAAAGAACCGGACAGGGCACCGGGGAGCTGTTTTTT. It translates to CASRQRTGQGTGELFF.

A note on this clonotype: Given a much more abundant clone one base away, this may be a read error. This chain connects TRBV30 to TRBJ2-7; TRBD2 is a possible D gene (5 bases). This CDR3 region has 13 residues. The germline V and J ends were trimmed by 8 bases and 0 bases, with 14 bases remaining between them. Germline V lookup: CDR1 GTSNPN, CDR2 SVGIG (reference sequence). CDR3 protein: CARVIEGSYEQYF. DNA for the CDR3: TGTGCCCGGGTCATAGAGGGCTCCTACGAGCAGTACTTC.

Points on this clonotype: This clone may be a read error of a much larger clone one base away. The genes are TRBV6-5 and TRBJ2-2, with D perhaps being TRBD1 or TRBD2 (5 bases each). This CDR3 is 15 amino acids long. Trimming removed 5 bases from V and 7 bases from J, with 17 bases in between. The V gene's germline CDR1 is MNHEY and CDR2 SVGAGI. The CDR3 reads CASSSRDGAFGELFF. The CDR3 DNA reads TGTGCCAGCAGTAGCCGGGACGGGGCATTCGGGGAGCTGTTTTTT.

About this clonotype itself: One end of the junction is discordant with germline, which a read error may explain. The chain joins TRBV11-1 to TRBJ2-7; D ambiguous. Germline CDR1 SGHAT, CDR2 FQDESV (reference sequence). CDR3 length equals 14 residues. The CDR3 region is CACSLPGGAYEQYF. The CDR3 region has the DNA TGTGCCTGTAGCCTTCCCGGCGGCGCCTACGAGCAATACTTC. Combining the CDR3 with reference TRBV11-1 and TRBJ2-7 gives the whole variable domain EAEVAQSPRYKITEKSQAVAFWCDPISGHATLYWYRQILGQGPELLVQFQDESVVDDSQLPKDRFSAERLKGVDSTLKIQPAELGDSAMYLCACSLPGGAYEQYFGPGTRLTVT.

Points on this clonotype: As the CDR3 is not closed by the conserved phenylalanine or tryptophan, this likely results from a read error. The J gene is TRBJ2-7, the V gene TRBV6-2 or TRBV6-3; D uncertain. The length of the CDR3 is 11 residues. V was trimmed by 9 bases and J by 6 bases, leaving 12 bases between them. Per germline, CDR1 MNHEY and CDR2 SVGEGT. CDR3 in amino acids: CASRRASEQYL. The CDR3 nucleotides read TGTGCCAGTAGACGGGCGAGCGAGCAGTACTTA.

The chain employs TRBV4-1 and TRBJ1-6; D unresolved. Between the trimmed V and J ends, which lost 1 base and 13 bases, there was a span of 8 bases. The germline gives CDR1 MGHRA, CDR2 YSYEKL. This CDR3 comprises 12 residues. The CDR3 coding sequence is TGCGCCAGCAGCCAAGGTGAGTCGCCCCTCCACTTT. It yields the protein CASSQGESPLHF.

CDR3 DNA sequence: TGTGCCAGAAGGTTTGGATACACAGATACGCAGTATTTT. It specifies CARRFGYTDTQYF. The chain has TRBV12-3 or TRBV12-4 and TRBJ2-3; D unresolved. The ends were cut back, 9 bases at V and 2 bases at J, with 12 bases in the middle. This CDR3 has 13 amino acids.

With regard to this clonotype: The conserved phenylalanine or tryptophan normally closing the CDR3 is absent here, so this likely arose from a read error. The limits of the CDR3 on the DNA are not certain, so only TCRdb's listed CDR3 is given. V gene TRBV4-1 combines with J gene TRBJ2-2; the table's D call of TRBD2 was not tested on the DNA. The CDR3 has 16 residues if both end residues are counted. Germline CDR1 MGHRA, CDR2 YSYEKL. The chain's CDR3 is CASSQGQGPAAGELFC.

This clonotype appeared a single time. V usage is TRBV6-5 and J usage is TRBJ2-2, with 8 bases that match TRBD1. Trimming took 3 bases from V and 8 from J; bases not matched to a gene: 5. This CDR3 spans 14 amino acids. Germline lookup yields CDR1 MNHEY and CDR2 SVGAGI. The CDR3 coding sequence is TGTGCCAGCAGTTATCTTCAGGGGGCTGGGGAGCTGTTTTTT. It yields the protein CASSYLQGAGELFF.

This clonotype was counted many times. The CDR3 loop is CASNERMSEKLFF. The CDR3 DNA reads TGTGCCAGCAACGAACGGATGAGTGAAAAACTGTTTTTT. The rearrangement links TRBV6-6 to TRBJ1-4; D is unclear. CDR1 is MNHNY and CDR2 is SVGAGI in the germline V gene (reference sequence). CDR3 size: 13 residues. The V and J ends lost 7 bases and 7 bases respectively, with 13 bases between them.

On this clonotype itself: One end of the junction fails to match germline, which may point to a read error. J is TRBJ2-3 and V is TRBV11-1, with 8 positions matching TRBD2. CDR1 is SGHAT, CDR2 FQDESV, per germline (reference sequence). This CDR3 has 16 amino acids. The DNA of the CDR3 is TGTGCCAGCAACTTAGATACGGCGGGAGGTACACATACGCAATATTTT. Amino acid sequence: CASNLDTAGGTHTQYF. The whole variable domain, remainder taken from reference TRBV11-1 and TRBJ2-3, is EAEVAQSPRYKITEKSQAVAFWCDPISGHATLYWYRQILGQGPELLVQFQDESVVDDSQLPKDRFSAERLKGVDSTLKIQPAELGDSAMYLCASNLDTAGGTHTQYFGPGTRLTVL.

The table lists this clonotype with a count of one. A much larger clone lies one base from this, so it may be a read error. The chain couples TRBV20-1 to TRBJ1-1, with D unclear. V lost 3 bases and J lost 8, with 7 bases in between. CDR1 DFQATT and CDR2 SNEGSKA come from the germline V gene (reference sequence). CDR3 size: 10 residues. CDR3 loop: CSASYGEAFF. CDR3 nucleotide sequence: TGCAGTGCTAGTTATGGAGAAGCTTTCTTT.

As for this clonotype: A read error may produce the germline difference seen at one junction end. The V and J genes are TRBV11-3 and TRBJ1-1, with 7 bases identical to TRBD1. This CDR3 spans 16 amino acids. Germline V CDR1 and CDR2: SGHNT, YENEEA. Here the CDR3 reads CASSLKTGWMNTETFF. CDR3 nucleotide sequence: TGTGCCAGCAGCTTAAAGACAGGGTGGATGAACACTGAAACTTTCTTT.

The rearrangement joins TRBV7-8 to TRBJ2-1; D not certain. Trimming pared 2 bases from V and 11 bases from J, leaving 16 bases between. Germline V gene data show CDR1 as SGHVS and CDR2 as FQNEAQ. The CDR3 has 14 amino acids. The DNA for the CDR3 is TGTGCCAGCAGCTTAAGACCCCAGGTCAACAAGCAGTTCTTC. Residues: CASSLRPQVNKQFF.

The CDR3 is CASSYTSGAGELFF. The CDR3, as DNA: TGTGCCAGTAGTTATACGAGCGGAGCCGGGGAGCTGTTTTTT. The gene calls are TRBV19 and TRBJ2-2; perhaps TRBD2 as D (5 bases). Per the germline V gene, CDR1 is LNHDA and CDR2 is SQIVND (reference sequence). The CDR3 contains 14 residues. V was cut by 5 bases and J by 6 bases, with 13 bases left in between.